This T cell receptor (beta chain) was retrieved from a study of cytomegalovirus exposure and HLA in healthy donors. The wider study: Clustering assigned about 76% of the roughly 420 genotyped donors to the Caucasian-associated ancestry cluster. Study-wide findings and caveats: Researchers counted 180 or so TCR beta chains as cytomegalovirus-associated. It was only CMV serostatus that was available as immune exposure information. About 87% or about 30% of the time was how often most TCR beta V segments were productive, according to an earlier analysis.

Germline V CDR1 and CDR2: KGHSH, LQKENI. There are 14 residues in the CDR3. V lost 3 bases, J lost 1 base, and 1 base stayed unmatched. With 60 Vbeta and 13 Jbeta primers, the PCR was carried out. Assay used: immunoSEQ multiplex PCR; TCRdb lists only in-frame clones, some missing. The sample records about 190,000 clones, over 70% being singletons. Comments on this clone: Its antigen remains unidentified.

The clonotype comes from a woman between 18 and 29 years old in good health and CMV-seronegative. The chain uses TRBV18 and TRBJ2-3; 7 nucleotides agree with TRBD1. The sequenced material came from PBMCs. The CDR3 region is CASSPDRGTDTQYF. The CDR3 DNA is TGTGCCAGCTCACCCGACAGGGGCACAGATACGCAGTATTTT.